The T cell receptor beta chain under discussion was sequenced for a study of blood T cell repertoires in COVID-19. Germline values: CDR1 GTSNPN, CDR2 SVGIG (reference sequence). Deletions cut 2 bases from V and 6 bases from J, with 11 bases between. The CDR3 consists of 13 residues. Original methodology: Amplification with reference gene primers provided the estimates of nucleated cell counts. Measured with immunoSEQ multiplex PCR; TCRdb has only the in-frame clones, and not every one. From that table come the V and J calls and clone size; the DNA was used to work out D and trimming. The sample carries fewer than 85,000 clones, 88% recorded once.

This TCR derives from a human donor in a cohort sampled during active COVID-19. Material: peripheral blood. This chain links TRBV30 with TRBJ1-5; D is unclear. The CDR3 here is CAWSPYGSQPQHF. CDR3 coding DNA: TGTGCCTGGAGTCCGTATGGGAGTCAGCCCCAGCATTTT.